This T cell receptor (beta chain) was identified in a study of cytomegalovirus exposure and HLA in healthy donors. Regarding the study as a whole: Analysis performed later showed TCR beta chains linked to HLA being more clonally expanded than equally common others.

This CDR3 has 16 residues. The germline gives CDR1 SGDLS, CDR2 YYNGEE. Trimming took 4 bases from V and 7 from J; bases not matched to a gene: 12. Both 60 Vbeta primers and 13 Jbeta primers went into the PCR. Using immunoSEQ multiplex PCR, the repertoire was profiled, and TCRdb retains in-frame clones only, with some absent. The sample consists of 95,000 to 100,000 clones, about 76% of them appearing once. Donors consisted of healthy bone marrow donors. This clone was picked up one time. Antigen specificity is unknown. V usage is TRBV9 and J usage is TRBJ2-1; TRBD1 matches at 9 bases. Sequenced: PBMCs. The clonotype comes from a human donor in good health. The DNA for the CDR3 is TGTGCCAGCAGCTCAAGGACCGGGACAGGGACGAATGAGCAGTTCTTC. It encodes CASSSRTGTGTNEQFF.